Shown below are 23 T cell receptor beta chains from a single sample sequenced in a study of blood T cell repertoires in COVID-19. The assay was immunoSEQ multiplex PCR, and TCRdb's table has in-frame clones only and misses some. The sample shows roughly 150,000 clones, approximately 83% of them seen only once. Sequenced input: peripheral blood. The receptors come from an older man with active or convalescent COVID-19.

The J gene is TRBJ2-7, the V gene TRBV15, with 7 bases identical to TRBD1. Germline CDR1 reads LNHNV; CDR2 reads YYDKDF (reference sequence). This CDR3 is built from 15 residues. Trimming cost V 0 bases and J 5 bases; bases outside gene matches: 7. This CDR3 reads CATSRESSQGDEQYF. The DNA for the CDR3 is TGTGCCACCAGCAGAGAAAGCAGCCAGGGGGACGAGCAGTACTTC.

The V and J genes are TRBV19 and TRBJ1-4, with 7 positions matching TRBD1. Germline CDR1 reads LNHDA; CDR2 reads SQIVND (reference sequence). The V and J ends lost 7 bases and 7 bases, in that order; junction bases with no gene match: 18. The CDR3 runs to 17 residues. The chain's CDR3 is CASTTRPVRDSGEKLFF. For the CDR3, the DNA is TGTGCCAGTACCACGCGACCGGTGCGGGACAGTGGTGAAAAACTGTTTTTT.

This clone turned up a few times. The CDR3 sequence is CASSSTPGTRPKRELFF. CDR3 in DNA: TGTGCCAGTAGTTCAACCCCCGGGACTAGGCCTAAGAGGGAGCTGTTTTTT. The rearrangement uses TRBV19 and TRBJ2-2; TRBD2 matches at 8 bases. This CDR3 has 17 residues. Germline lookup yields CDR1 LNHDA and CDR2 SQIVND (reference sequence). The V gene end was trimmed by 5 bases and the J gene end by 9 bases; junction bases not matched to a gene: 17. The complete variable domain, with remaining parts taken from reference TRBV19 and TRBJ2-2, reads DGGITQSPKYLFRKEGQNVTLSCEQNLNHDAMYWYRQDPGQGLRLIYYSQIVNDFQKGDIAEGYSVSREKKESFPLTVTSAQKNPTAFYLCASSSTPGTRPKRELFFGEGSRLTVL.

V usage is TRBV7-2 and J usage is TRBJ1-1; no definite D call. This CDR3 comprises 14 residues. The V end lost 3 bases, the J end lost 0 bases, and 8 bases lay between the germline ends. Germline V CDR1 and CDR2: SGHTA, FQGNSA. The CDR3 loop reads CASSLFHMNTEAFF. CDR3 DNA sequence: TGTGCCAGCAGCTTGTTCCACATGAACACTGAAGCTTTCTTT.

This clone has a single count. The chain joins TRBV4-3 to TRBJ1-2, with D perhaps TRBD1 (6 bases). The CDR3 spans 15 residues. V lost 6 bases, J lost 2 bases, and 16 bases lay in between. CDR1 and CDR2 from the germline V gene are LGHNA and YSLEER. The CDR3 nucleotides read TGCGCCAGCAGTCGTGCCGGACAGAGGAACTATGGCTACACCTTC. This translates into CASSRAGQRNYGYTF.

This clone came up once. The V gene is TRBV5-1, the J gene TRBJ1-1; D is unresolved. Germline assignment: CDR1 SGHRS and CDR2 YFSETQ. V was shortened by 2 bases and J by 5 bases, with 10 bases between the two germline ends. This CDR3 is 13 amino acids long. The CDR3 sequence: CASSFSGWTEAFF. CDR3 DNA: TGCGCCAGCAGCTTCTCGGGTTGGACTGAAGCTTTCTTT.

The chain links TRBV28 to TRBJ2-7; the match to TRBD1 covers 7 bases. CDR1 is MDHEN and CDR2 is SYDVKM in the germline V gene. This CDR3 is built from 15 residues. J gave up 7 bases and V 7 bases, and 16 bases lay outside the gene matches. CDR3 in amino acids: CASTRRGRGNREQYF. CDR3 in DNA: TGTGCCAGCACCAGAAGGGGCAGGGGGAACCGGGAGCAGTACTTC.

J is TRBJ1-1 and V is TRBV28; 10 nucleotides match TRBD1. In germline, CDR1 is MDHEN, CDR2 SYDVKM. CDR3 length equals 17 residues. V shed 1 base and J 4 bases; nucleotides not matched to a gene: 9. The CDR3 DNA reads TGTGCCAGCAGTTTATTCCGACAGGGGGCAATGGGCACTGAAGCTTTCTTT. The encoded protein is CASSLFRQGAMGTEAFF. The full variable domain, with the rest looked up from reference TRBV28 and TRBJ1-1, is DVKVTQSSRYLVKRTGEKVFLECVQDMDHENMFWYRQDPGLGLRLIYFSYDVKMKEKGDIPEGYSVSREKKERFSLILESASTNQTSMYLCASSLFRQGAMGTEAFFGQGTRLTVV.

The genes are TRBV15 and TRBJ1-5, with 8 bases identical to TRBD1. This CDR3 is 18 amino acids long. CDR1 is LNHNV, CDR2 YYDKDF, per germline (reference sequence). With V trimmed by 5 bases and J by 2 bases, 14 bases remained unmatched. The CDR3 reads CATSDTGRGLWGNQPQHF. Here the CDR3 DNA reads TGTGCCACCAGCGACACAGGCAGGGGGCTTTGGGGCAATCAGCCCCAGCATTTT.

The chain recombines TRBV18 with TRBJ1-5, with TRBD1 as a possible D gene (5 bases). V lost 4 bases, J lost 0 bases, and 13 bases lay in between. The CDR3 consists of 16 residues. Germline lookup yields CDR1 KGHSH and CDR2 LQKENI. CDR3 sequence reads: CASSRGQLDSNQPQHF. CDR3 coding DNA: TGTGCCAGCTCACGCGGACAACTCGATAGCAATCAGCCCCAGCATTTT.

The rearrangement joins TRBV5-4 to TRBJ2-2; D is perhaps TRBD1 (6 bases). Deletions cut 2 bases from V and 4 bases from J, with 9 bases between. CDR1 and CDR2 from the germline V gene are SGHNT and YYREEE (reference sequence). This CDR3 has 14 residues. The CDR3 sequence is CASSLYRVTGELFF. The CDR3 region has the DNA TGTGCCAGCAGCTTATACAGGGTCACCGGGGAGCTGTTTTTT.

The CDR3 loop reads CASSLRDREDGYTF. The CDR3 bases are TGCGCCAGCAGCTTGAGGGACAGGGAAGATGGCTACACCTTC. The chain recombines TRBV5-1 with TRBJ1-2, with TRBD1 matching 9 bases. Germline values: CDR1 SGHRS, CDR2 YFSETQ. The J segment lost 6 bases and the V segment lost 1 base, leaving 4 bases of the junction unmatched. There are 14 residues in the CDR3.

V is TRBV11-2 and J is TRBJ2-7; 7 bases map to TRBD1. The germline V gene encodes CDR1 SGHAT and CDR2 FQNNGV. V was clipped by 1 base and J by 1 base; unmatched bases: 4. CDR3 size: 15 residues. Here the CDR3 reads CASSLVRGRSYEQYF. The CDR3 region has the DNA TGTGCCAGCAGCTTAGTAAGGGGGCGATCCTACGAGCAGTACTTC.

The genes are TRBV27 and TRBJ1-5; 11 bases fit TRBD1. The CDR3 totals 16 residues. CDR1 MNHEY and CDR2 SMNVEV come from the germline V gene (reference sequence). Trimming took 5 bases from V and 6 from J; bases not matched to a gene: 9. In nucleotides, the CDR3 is TGTGCCAGCAGTGCCCGGACAGGGGGCAGGGGTCAGCCCCAGCATTTT. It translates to CASSARTGGRGQPQHF.

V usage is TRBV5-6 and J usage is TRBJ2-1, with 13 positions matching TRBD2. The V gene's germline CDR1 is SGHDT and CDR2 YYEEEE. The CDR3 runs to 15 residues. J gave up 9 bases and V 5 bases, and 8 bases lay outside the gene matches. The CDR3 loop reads CASSLRLAGGGEQFF. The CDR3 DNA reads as TGTGCCAGCAGTTTGCGACTAGCGGGGGGCGGTGAGCAGTTCTTC.

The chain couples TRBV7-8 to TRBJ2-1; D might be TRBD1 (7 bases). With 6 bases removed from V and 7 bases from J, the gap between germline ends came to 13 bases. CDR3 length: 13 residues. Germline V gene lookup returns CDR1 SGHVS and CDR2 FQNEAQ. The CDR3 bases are TGTGCCAGCAGGCCGACAGGGAGGAATGAGCAGTTCTTC. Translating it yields CASRPTGRNEQFF.

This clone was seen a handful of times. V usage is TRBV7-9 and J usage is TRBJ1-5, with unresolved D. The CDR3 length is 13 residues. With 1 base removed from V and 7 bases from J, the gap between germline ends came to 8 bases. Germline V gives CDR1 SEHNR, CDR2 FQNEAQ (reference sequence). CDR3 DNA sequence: TGTGCCAGCAGCTTAGGGTTTCAGCAGCCCCAGCATTTT. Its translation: CASSLGFQQPQHF.

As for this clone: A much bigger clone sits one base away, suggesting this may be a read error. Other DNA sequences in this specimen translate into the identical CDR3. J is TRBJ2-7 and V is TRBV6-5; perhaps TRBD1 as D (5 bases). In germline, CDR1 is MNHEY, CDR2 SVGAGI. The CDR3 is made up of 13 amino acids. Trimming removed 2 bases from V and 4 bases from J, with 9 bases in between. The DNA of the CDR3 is TGTGCCAGCAGTTACGACAGCTCTTACGAGCAGTACTTC. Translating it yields CASSYDSSYEQYF.

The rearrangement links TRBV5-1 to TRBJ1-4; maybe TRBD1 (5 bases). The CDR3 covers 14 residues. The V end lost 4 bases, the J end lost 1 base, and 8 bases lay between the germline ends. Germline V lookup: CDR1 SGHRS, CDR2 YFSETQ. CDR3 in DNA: TGCGCCAGCAGCGTCCAGGGAACTAATGAAAAACTGTTTTTT. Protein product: CASSVQGTNEKLFF.

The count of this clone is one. The CDR3 coding sequence is TGTGCCAGCAATGGGGAGAATCAGCCCCAGCATTTT. This encodes CASNGENQPQHF. The genes are TRBV2 and TRBJ1-5; the D is unclear. The CDR3 has 12 residues. V lost 7 bases and J 4 bases, leaving 8 bases between the germline ends. Germline CDR1 is SNHLY and CDR2 is FYNNEI. Variable domain in full (rest from reference TRBV2 and TRBJ1-5): EPEVTQTPSHQVTQMGQEVILRCVPISNHLYFYWYRQILGQKVEFLVSFYNNEISEKSEIFDDQFSVERPDGSNFTLKIRSTKLEDSAMYFCASNGENQPQHFGDGTRLSIL.

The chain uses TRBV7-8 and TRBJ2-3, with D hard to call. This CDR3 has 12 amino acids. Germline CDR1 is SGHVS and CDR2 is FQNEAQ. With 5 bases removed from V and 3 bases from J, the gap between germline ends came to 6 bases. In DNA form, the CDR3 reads TGTGCCAGCAGCCCTAGTACAGATACGCAGTATTTT. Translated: CASSPSTDTQYF.

CDR3: CASSPAGFGYTF. The CDR3 DNA follows: TGTGCCAGCTCACCGGCGGGGTTTGGCTACACCTTC. The V and J genes are TRBV18 and TRBJ1-2; D unresolved. Germline CDR1 is KGHSH and CDR2 is LQKENI. The CDR3 has 12 amino acids. Trimming shortened V by 3 bases and J by 7 bases, and 9 bases separated the two germline ends.

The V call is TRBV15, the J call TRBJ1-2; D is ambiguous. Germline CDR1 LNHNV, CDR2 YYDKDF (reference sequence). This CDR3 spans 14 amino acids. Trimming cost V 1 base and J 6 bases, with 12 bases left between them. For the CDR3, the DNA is TGTGCCACCAGCAGAGGAGCGGCGGTAGATGGCTACACCTTC. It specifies CATSRGAAVDGYTF.